Reported below is one TCR beta chain. This CDR3 is 15 amino acids long. The ends lost 5 bases at V and 6 bases at J; junction bases unmatched: 9. Germline CDR1 LNHDA, CDR2 SQIVND (reference sequence). Clones were sequenced by immunoSEQ multiplex PCR, and TCRdb holds only the in-frame ones, with some missing. Of tens of thousands of clones detected, roughly 98% appear once; the ten largest clones hold roughly 0.17%. The sample comes from a study of technical replicates of blood from several donors. Sequenced sample: T cells isolated from PBMCs. The chain links TRBV19 to TRBJ1-1, with 10 bases identical to TRBD1. The TCR comes from a human donor in good health. For the CDR3, the DNA is TGTGCCAGTAGTCCACGGACAGGGGGAGGGCCTGAAGCTTTCTTT. Protein product: CASSPRTGGGPEAFF.